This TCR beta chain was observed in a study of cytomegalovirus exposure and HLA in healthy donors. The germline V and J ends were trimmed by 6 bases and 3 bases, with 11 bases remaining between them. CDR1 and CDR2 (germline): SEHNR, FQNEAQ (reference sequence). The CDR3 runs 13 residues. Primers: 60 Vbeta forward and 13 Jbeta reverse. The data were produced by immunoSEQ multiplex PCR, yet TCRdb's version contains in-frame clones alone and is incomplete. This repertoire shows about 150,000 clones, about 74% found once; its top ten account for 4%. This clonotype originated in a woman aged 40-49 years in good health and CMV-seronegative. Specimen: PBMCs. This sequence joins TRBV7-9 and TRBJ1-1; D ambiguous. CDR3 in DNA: TGTGCCAGCAGTTTTGGAGCGGACACTGAAGCTTTCTTT. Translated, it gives CASSFGADTEAFF.